Included here is one T cell receptor (beta chain) sequence, with context. Its matching antigen is unknown. Each sample came from a Caucasian adult donor living in Nashville, Tennessee. Produced via immunoSEQ multiplex PCR; TCRdb's table is partial and in-frame only. The table shows fewer than 3 million clones, with just under 95% occurring only once. The data derive from a study of shared clonotypes between healthy human individuals. Whole-study results and caveats: In a handful of donors, around 4.8% of naive CD4 clonotypes appeared in common.

Trimming cost V 5 bases and J 5 bases; bases outside gene matches: 10. The germline gives CDR1 SEHNR, CDR2 FQNEAQ (reference sequence). The CDR3 sequence is 16 residues long. The chain couples TRBV7-9 to TRBJ2-7, with TRBD2 matching 12 bases. The material sequenced was naive CD4+ T cells from PBMCs. As to subset: CD45RA+ positively selected. The clonotype comes from a man aged 18 to 29 in good health. Some clones in this sample may be carry-over from other donors' samples. This CDR3 is CASSPSRTSGNHEQYF. DNA of the CDR3: TGTGCCAGCAGCCCGAGTCGGACTAGCGGGAACCACGAGCAGTACTTC.